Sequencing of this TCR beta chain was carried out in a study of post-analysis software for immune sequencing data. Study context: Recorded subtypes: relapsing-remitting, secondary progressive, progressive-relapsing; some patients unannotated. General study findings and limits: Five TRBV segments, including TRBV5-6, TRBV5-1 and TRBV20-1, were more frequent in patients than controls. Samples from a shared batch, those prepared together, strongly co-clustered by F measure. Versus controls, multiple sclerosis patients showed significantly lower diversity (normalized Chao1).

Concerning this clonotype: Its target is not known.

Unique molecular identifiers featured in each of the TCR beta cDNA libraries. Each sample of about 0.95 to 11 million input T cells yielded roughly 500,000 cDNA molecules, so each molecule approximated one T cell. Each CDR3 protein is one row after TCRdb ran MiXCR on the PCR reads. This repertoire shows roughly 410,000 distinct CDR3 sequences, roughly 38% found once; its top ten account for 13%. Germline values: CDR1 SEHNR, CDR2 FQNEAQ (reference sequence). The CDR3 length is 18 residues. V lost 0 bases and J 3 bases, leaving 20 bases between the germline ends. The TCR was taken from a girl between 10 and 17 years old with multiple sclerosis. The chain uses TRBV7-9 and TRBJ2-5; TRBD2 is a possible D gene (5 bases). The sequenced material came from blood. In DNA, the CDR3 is TGTGCCAGCAGCTTAGCGACGAATATAGACTATAAAGAAGAGACCCAGTACTTC. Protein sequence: CASSLATNIDYKEETQYF.